Following are 8 T cell receptor beta chains from one sample sequenced in a study of OX40 agonist ivuxolimab in advanced cancers. TCRdb's copy holds only in-frame clones and misses some; the assay was immunoSEQ multiplex PCR. The table has about 59,000 clones, 84% seen once; the top ten hold around 30%. Sequencing used CD4+ or CD8+ T cells sorted from blood, obtained in a trial of the OX40 agonist ivuxolimab. These receptors were taken from an adult with an advanced solid tumor such as melanoma, head and neck, liver or kidney cancer.

The rearrangement uses TRBV11-2 and TRBJ2-7; D unresolved. Germline CDR1 SGHAT, CDR2 FQNNGV. Trimming removed 1 base at V and 3 bases at J, with 16 bases between. This CDR3 is 16 amino acids long. The CDR3 region is CASSLVLTRSDYEQYF. The CDR3 DNA reads TGTGCCAGCAGCTTAGTCCTGACCCGATCCGACTACGAGCAGTACTTC.

For this clone: The germline gene is not matched at one end of the junction; a read error may be the cause. V and J are TRBV12-5 and TRBJ2-1, with 8 positions matching TRBD1. Germline V gene data show CDR1 as LGHNT and CDR2 as FRNRAP. The CDR3 sequence is 13 residues long. The CDR3, as DNA: TGTGCTAGTGGTTCCTCCGACCGGGACAGGAGAATCTTC. As protein: CASGSSDRDRRIF. Variable domain in full (rest from reference TRBV12-5 and TRBJ2-1): DARVTQTPRHKVTEMGQEVTMRCQPILGHNTVFWYRQTMMQGLELLAYFRNRAPLDDSGMPKDRFSAEMPDATLATLKIQPSEPRDSAVYFCASGSSDRDRRIFGPGTRLTVL.

This chain uses TRBV10-2 with TRBJ1-1; weak D call: TRBD1 (5 bases). CDR3 length equals 16 residues. Between the trimmed V and J ends, which lost 0 bases and 8 bases, there was a span of 19 bases. Germline assignment: CDR1 WSHSY and CDR2 SAAADI. The CDR3, as DNA: TGCGCCAGCAGTGAGTCAAAAGGGCCGGGGCACCGAGAAGCTTTCTTT. Residues: CASSESKGPGHREAFF.

V is TRBV7-9 and J is TRBJ2-3; 8 bases match TRBD2. Trimming cost V 5 bases and J 1 base; bases outside gene matches: 5. From germline, CDR1 is SEHNR and CDR2 FQNEAQ (reference sequence). The CDR3 loop spans 15 amino acids. The CDR3 loop is CASSPSGSGTDTQYF. CDR3 bases: TGTGCCAGCAGCCCCAGCGGGAGTGGCACAGATACGCAGTATTTT.

The chain recombines TRBV7-9 with TRBJ1-6, with a weak D call TRBD1 (5 bases). Deletions cut 4 bases from V and 7 bases from J, with 17 bases between. CDR1 and CDR2 (germline): SEHNR, FQNEAQ (reference sequence). CDR3 length equals 16 residues. As DNA, the CDR3 is TGTGCCAGCAGCTATAGCCCCCGGGACCGGAATTCACCCCTCCACTTT. Its translation is CASSYSPRDRNSPLHF.

CDR3 coding DNA: TGTGCCAGCAGCAACCGGGGGGGTCAAGAGACCCAGTACTTC. Amino acids: CASSNRGGQETQYF. This chain joins TRBV7-2 and TRBJ2-5; 8 bases match TRBD2. Trimming cost V 5 bases and J 2 bases; bases outside gene matches: 4. The CDR3 contains 14 residues. Per germline, CDR1 SGHTA and CDR2 FQGNSA.

This chain uses TRBV5-1 with TRBJ1-4; unclear D gene. The V end lost 0 bases, the J end lost 8 bases, and 11 bases lay between the germline ends. The CDR3 has 14 residues. Looked up from germline, CDR1 is SGHRS and CDR2 is YFSETQ. This CDR3 reads CASSLEGYDEKLFF. CDR3 nucleotides: TGCGCCAGCAGCTTGGAAGGGTACGACGAAAAACTGTTTTTT.

V is TRBV7-6 and J is TRBJ2-7; 11 bases are a match to TRBD2. CDR1 SGHVS and CDR2 FNYEAQ come from the germline V gene. This CDR3 comprises 15 residues. V lost 5 bases, J lost 2 bases, and 5 bases stayed unmatched. As DNA, the CDR3 is TGTGCCAGCAGCCCCCGACTAGCGGGGCCCTACGAGCAGTACTTC. Its translation is CASSPRLAGPYEQYF.